A selection of T cell receptor beta chains follows, all from one sample in a study of blood T cell repertoires in COVID-19. Data came from immunoSEQ multiplex PCR; TCRdb stores just in-frame clones and leaves some out. The sample carries about 430,000 clones, roughly 90% recorded once. The material sequenced was PBMCs or T cells enriched from blood (not recorded which). These TCRs come from a woman aged 25 to 39 with acute COVID-19. The conserved cysteine and the conserved F or W are not part of the CDR3 here.

V gene	J gene	CDR3 protein
TRBV7-6	TRBJ2-3	ASSLLRGGRDTQY
TRBV4-2	TRBJ1-3	ASSQLGPGGSSGNTIY
TRBV7-2	TRBJ2-3	ASRLTSVGDTQY
TRBV7-7	TRBJ1-1	ASSLDRNTEAF
TRBV19	TRBJ1-2	ASSIDPYSNYGYT
TRBV27	TRBJ1-5	ASQERPGGQPQH
TRBV19	TRBJ2-7	ASSSDRGAREQY
TRBV6-5	TRBJ2-7	ASSATGNEQY
TRBV6-5	TRBJ2-7	ASSPFGLRYEQY
TRBV15	TRBJ2-6	ATSRGGVGSGANVLT
TRBV19	TRBJ2-7	ASSIRTPSSYEQY
TRBV9	TRBJ1-2	ASSGQGNWNYGYT
TRBV6-2/TRBV6-3	TRBJ2-7	ASSWGLPEEQY
TRBV6-5	TRBJ1-2	ASSYSKTGSYGYT
TRBV6-5	TRBJ1-1	ASSYSGRNTEAF
TRBV6-5	TRBJ2-1	ASSLTGNEQF
TRBV7-6	TRBJ2-2	ASSLARGPSGELF
TRBV15	TRBJ1-5	ATSTQTAGNQPQH
TRBV3-1/TRBV3-2	TRBJ1-6	ASSQVGNNSPLH
TRBV18	TRBJ2-1	ASSAPSGGFYNEQF
TRBV4-1	TRBJ1-2	ASSQGGRANYGYT
TRBV18	TRBJ1-3	ASSLQGLFGGATIY
TRBV24-1	TRBJ2-2	ATSDLRQRNTGELF
TRBV27	TRBJ1-4	ASSGAGNEKLF
TRBV7-9	TRBJ1-1	ASSLASWNTEAF
TRBV5-1	TRBJ2-3	ASSSDYSGGTQY
TRBV7-3	TRBJ2-5	ASSSTGGLETQY
TRBV9	TRBJ2-2	ASSVRASGNTGELF
TRBV18	TRBJ1-5	ASSPPGTGGNQPQH
TRBV21-1	TRBJ1-5	ASPRRGHSNQPQH
TRBV14	TRBJ2-7	ASSQVTGTTLYEQY
TRBV29-1	TRBJ2-5	SVGVLDRGWEETQY
TRBV27	TRBJ2-5	ASSLWGQLKETQY
TRBV5-1	TRBJ1-2	ASSSTKYDPGQGSGYT
TRBV6-1	TRBJ1-1	ASSERGTEAF
TRBV2	TRBJ1-5	ASSAADRGNQPQH
TRBV18	TRBJ2-7	ASSPRAASGKDEQY
TRBV5-5	TRBJ1-2	ASSLAAGGSYGYT
TRBV7-9	TRBJ2-7	ASSLVGSSYEQY
TRBV3-1/TRBV3-2	TRBJ1-4	ASSRMTGVGNEKLF
TRBV5-1	TRBJ1-1	ASSAGPMNTEAF
TRBV3-1/TRBV3-2	TRBJ2-2	ASSPLPGQATVYTGELF
TRBV2	TRBJ2-2	ASAGTGGVAGELF